The T cell receptor (beta chain) under discussion was sequenced for a study of blood T cells in healthy people across ages. Germline loops: CDR1 SGHTA, CDR2 FQGNSA. This CDR3 has 15 amino acids. Trimming shortened V by 5 bases and J by 7 bases, and 21 bases separated the two germline ends. In this sample, this clonotype turned up a few times. Combining a sample-barcoded 5' primer with a J-beta primer mix, a second PCR ran for roughly 7 to 11 cycles. TCRdb reprocessed the 5' RACE reads via MiXCR and lists one record per CDR3 protein. The table has under 850,000 distinct CDR3 sequences, around 36% seen once.

This chain connects TRBV7-2 to TRBJ2-7, with D tentatively TRBD2 (6 bases). The material sequenced was blood. The source of this sequence is a man aged 18 to 30 in good health. CDR3 nucleotide sequence: TGTGCCAGCAGCCTGGAGGGTGTACCCTACAATGAGCAGTACTTC. Translation: CASSLEGVPYNEQYF.